This TCR beta chain was recorded in a study of blood T cell repertoires in COVID-19. In the study overall: From the United States, Italy and Spain came samples of acute and convalescent COVID-19.

CDR1 and CDR2 from the germline V gene are KGHSH and LQKENI. This CDR3 spans 14 amino acids. Losses at the gene ends were 2 bases for V and 7 bases for J; bases not matched to a gene: 7. Participants reported their clinical history, and cohort assignment relied on those reports. Source study methods: Reference gene primer amplification in the assay estimated nucleated cell counts. Using immunoSEQ multiplex PCR, the repertoire was profiled, and TCRdb retains in-frame clones only, with some absent. Clone size and the V and J calls come from that table; the DNA yielded D and trimming. The sample consists of about 440,000 clones, around 90% of them appearing once.

The receptor comes from a woman aged 18-29 years with acute COVID-19. The specimen sequenced was PBMCs or T cells enriched from blood (not recorded which). V usage is TRBV18 and J usage is TRBJ1-1; 7 bases line up with TRBD1. The CDR3 spells CASSPGVGTVEAFF. For the CDR3, the DNA is TGTGCCAGCTCACCAGGGGTTGGGACAGTTGAAGCTTTCTTT.